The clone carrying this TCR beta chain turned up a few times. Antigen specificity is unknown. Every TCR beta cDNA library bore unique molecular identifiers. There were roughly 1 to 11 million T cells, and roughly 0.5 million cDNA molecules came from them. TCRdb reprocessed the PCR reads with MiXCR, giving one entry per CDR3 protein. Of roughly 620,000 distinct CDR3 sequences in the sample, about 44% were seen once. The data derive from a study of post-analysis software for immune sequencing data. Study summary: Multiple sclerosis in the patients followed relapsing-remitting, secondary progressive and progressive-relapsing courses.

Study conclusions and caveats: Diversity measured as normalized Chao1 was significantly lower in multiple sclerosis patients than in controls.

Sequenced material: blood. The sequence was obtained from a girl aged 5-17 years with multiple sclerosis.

The CDR3 loop is CASSFSLGLAGGEAKNIQYF. The CDR3 region has the DNA TGTGCCAGCAGCTTTTCCCTCGGACTAGCGGGAGGGGAGGCCAAAAACATTCAGTACTTC. The genes are TRBV7-9 and TRBJ2-4; 15 nucleotides line up with TRBD2. The ends lost 3 bases at V and 1 base at J; junction bases unmatched: 10. The germline gives CDR1 SEHNR, CDR2 FQNEAQ (reference sequence). The CDR3 is 20 amino acids. The full variable domain, in which reference TRBV7-9 and TRBJ2-4 provide the parts outside the CDR3, is DTGVSQNPRHKITKRGQNVTFRCDPISEHNRLYWYRQTLGQGPEFLTYFQNEAQLEKSRLLSDRFSAERPKGSFSTLEIQRTEQGDSAMYLCASSFSLGLAGGEAKNIQYFGAGTRLSVL.